The clone carrying this T cell receptor (beta chain) was detected once. Its antigen is still unknown. V lost 5 bases and J lost 3, with 18 bases in between. Germline V gene sequence: CDR1 SGHTA, CDR2 FQGTGA. There are 16 residues in the CDR3. Generated by immunoSEQ multiplex PCR, the TCRdb table keeps only in-frame clones and is missing some. This sample yields about 180,000 clones, of which 90% to 95% are seen a single time; 1.5% to 2% belongs to the top ten. This record belongs to a study of T cell responses to AZD1222 COVID-19 vaccine. Overall study findings and caveats: Among spike-specific TCRs, nearly half reportedly target unmutated variant regions. The sample set comprised mostly white British donors with more females, and clonal diversity was possibly underestimated. Dominant at 160-218 and 743-854, vaccine-associated CD4 TCRs also spanned spike.

Both about-4-week and about-12-week second-dose recipients were combined. The rearrangement uses TRBV7-3 and TRBJ2-3; D gene ambiguous. Sequenced material: peripheral blood, taken 28 days after the second AZD1222 dose. This receptor was taken from an adult who received the AZD1222 COVID-19 vaccine. CDR3 protein: CASSLSSLGRTDTQYF. For the CDR3, the DNA is TGTGCCAGCAGCCTCTCCTCCCTTGGTAGAACAGATACGCAGTATTTT.